The clone carrying this TCR beta chain was seen a handful of times. In germline, CDR1 is MRHNA, CDR2 SNTAGT. The V end was cut by 0 bases, the J end by 4 bases, with 34 bases between. This CDR3 has 22 amino acids. The primer mix had 60 Vbeta and 13 Jbeta primers. Only in-frame clones appear in the TCRdb table, and some are missing; sequencing was by immunoSEQ multiplex PCR. The sample records about 140,000 clones, over 70% being singletons. The sample is drawn from a study of cytomegalovirus exposure and HLA in healthy donors. The V call is TRBV6-4, the J call TRBJ2-7; TRBD1 is a possible D gene (6 bases). The sequencing sample was made of PBMCs. This receptor was obtained from a male donor in good health and CMV-seronegative. The CDR3 loop reads CASSDSRVIKGVRGLVAYEQYF. CDR3 nucleotides: TGTGCCAGCAGTGACTCGAGGGTGATCAAAGGGGTCAGGGGCTTGGTGGCATACGAGCAGTACTTC.